The clone carrying this T cell receptor (beta chain) was counted only a few times. Through a sample-barcoded 5' primer and a J-beta primer mix, a second PCR was run for roughly 7 to 12 cycles. CDR3-containing paired-end reads numbering at least 2.5 million came from each sample. TCRdb analysed the 5' RACE reads with MiXCR anew, one entry per CDR3 protein. Of 800,000 or so distinct CDR3 sequences listed, around 25% were seen once; the top ten hold 3.7%. The source of the sample is a study of blood T cells in healthy people across ages. At least 5.5 micrograms of total RNA were extracted per sample. In addition, the sample was reused for a study of T cells of mothers and their children. That report notes: Unrelated mother-child pairs always had slightly, but never significantly, lower normalized overlap than related pairs.

Sequenced material: blood. The receptor was isolated from a boy between 10 and 17 years old in good health.

CDR3 in DNA: TGTGCCAGCAGCGTAGCCTCGGGGGGTCAGCCCCAGCATTTT. This encodes CASSVASGGQPQHF. The chain carries TRBV9 and TRBJ1-5; the D gene is possibly TRBD1 (5 bases). Germline V gene sequence: CDR1 SGDLS, CDR2 YYNGEE. This CDR3 contains 14 residues. The V end lost 0 bases, the J end lost 6 bases, and 10 bases lay between the germline ends.